One and the same sample provided the 14 T cell receptor beta chains below, sequenced in a study of blood T cell repertoires in COVID-19. Generated by immunoSEQ multiplex PCR, the TCRdb table keeps only in-frame clones and is missing some. The sample records over 200,000 clones, about 73% being singletons. Specimen: peripheral blood. All receptors come from an elderly woman with acute or convalescent COVID-19.

This chain connects TRBV19 to TRBJ1-5; perhaps TRBD1 as D (5 bases). The V end lost 1 base, the J end lost 7 bases, and 11 bases lay between the germline ends. Germline values: CDR1 LNHDA, CDR2 SQIVND (reference sequence). CDR3 size: 14 residues. DNA of the CDR3: TGTGCCAGTAGTATAGCTGGGGGGATCCAGCCCCAGCATTTT. Translation gives CASSIAGGIQPQHF.

This clone was detected only a few times. The rearrangement links TRBV2 to TRBJ2-1, with 10 bases matching TRBD2. This CDR3 is built from 14 residues. Germline V CDR1 and CDR2: SNHLY, FYNNEI. Germline trimming cut 7 bases from V and 9 bases from J; bases unmatched to any gene: 9. The CDR3 coding sequence is TGTGCCAGCACCAAGAGCGGGGGGGCGGGTGAGCAGTTCTTC. Its translation is CASTKSGGAGEQFF.

This chain joins TRBV25-1 and TRBJ2-5; no firm D call. The length of the CDR3 is 14 residues. CDR1 is MGHDK and CDR2 is SYGVNS in the germline V gene. The V and J ends lost 3 bases and 2 bases respectively, with 10 bases between them. The CDR3 loop is CASSDPTTQETQYF. The DNA for the CDR3 is TGTGCCAGCAGTGATCCTACGACACAAGAGACCCAGTACTTC.

This chain links TRBV20-1 with TRBJ2-1, with D possibly TRBD1 on 6 matching bases. Germline V gene sequence: CDR1 DFQATT, CDR2 SNEGSKA (reference sequence). The V gene lost 6 bases and the J gene lost 10 bases, with 13 bases spanning the gap. The CDR3 runs to 11 residues. CDR3 in DNA: TGCAGTGCCCCCGACAGGAGGGAGCAGTTCTTC. Translation: CSAPDRREQFF.

With respect to this clone: Distinct nucleotide sequences in the sample also encode this CDR3. This rearrangement joins TRBV9 to TRBJ2-7; 9 nucleotides line up with TRBD1. V lost 0 bases and J lost 4; bases outside the gene matches: 5. This CDR3 comprises 15 residues. In germline, CDR1 is SGDLS, CDR2 YYNGEE. Here the CDR3 DNA reads TGTGCCAGCAGCGTAGAACCGGGACAGGGTTACGAGCAGTACTTC. It specifies CASSVEPGQGYEQYF.

V gene TRBV6-1 combines with J gene TRBJ1-6; D perhaps matches TRBD1 (5 bases). The CDR3 runs to 14 residues. Trimming removed 1 base from V and 14 bases from J, with 15 bases in between. Germline loops: CDR1 MNHNS, CDR2 SASEGT. The CDR3 coding sequence is TGTGCCAGCAGTGAAGGGACAAGAAGTAGGGCCCTCCACTTT. Protein: CASSEGTRSRALHF.

The chain uses TRBV3-1 (or the pseudogene TRBV3-2) and TRBJ1-6, with 8 bases fitting TRBD1. CDR3 size: 20 residues. CDR1 is LGHDT, CDR2 YNNKEL, per germline (reference sequence). Trimming cost V 1 base and J 6 bases; bases outside gene matches: 17. Here the CDR3 reads CASSQGPQTDRVSFNSPLHF. As DNA, the CDR3 is TGTGCCAGCAGCCAAGGGCCTCAAACGGACAGGGTAAGTTTTAATTCACCCCTCCACTTT.

The chain combines TRBV28 with TRBJ1-1, with D tentatively TRBD1 (5 bases). The V gene lost 4 bases and the J gene lost 5 bases, with 14 bases spanning the gap. CDR1 and CDR2 (germline): MDHEN, SYDVKM. The CDR3 has 14 amino acids. CDR3 region: CASSSRTRKTEAFF. In nucleotides, the CDR3 is TGTGCCAGCAGTTCCAGGACACGGAAGACTGAAGCTTTCTTT.

The chain recombines TRBV5-4 with TRBJ2-2; TRBD2 matches at 10 bases. The germline V gene encodes CDR1 SGHNT and CDR2 YYREEE (reference sequence). V shed 4 bases and J 7 bases; nucleotides not matched to a gene: 13. CDR3 length: 17 residues. The CDR3 sequence is CASSAIAGGLRDGELFF. The CDR3 bases are TGTGCCAGCAGCGCAATAGCGGGGGGCCTAAGGGACGGGGAGCTGTTTTTT.

The V and J genes are TRBV12-3 or TRBV12-4 and TRBJ1-2, with unresolved D. This CDR3 contains 13 residues. V dropped 3 bases and J dropped 7 bases, with 12 bases sitting between them. The CDR3 sequence: CASSLGREGGYTF. DNA for the CDR3: TGTGCCAGCAGTTTGGGGAGGGAGGGTGGCTACACCTTC.

This chain uses TRBV5-1 with TRBJ2-3, with 10 bases fitting TRBD2. The CDR3 length is 23 residues. Germline CDR1 and CDR2: SGHRS and YFSETQ. V lost 0 bases to trimming and J lost 3 bases; unmatched junction nucleotides: 25. The CDR3 region is CASSLGPAGGSGRAGANTDTQYF. DNA for the CDR3: TGCGCCAGCAGCTTGGGACCGGCCGGGGGCAGCGGGAGGGCGGGCGCTAATACAGATACGCAGTATTTT.

The V and J genes are TRBV5-1 and TRBJ2-7, with a tentative D call TRBD1 (5 bases). Per germline, CDR1 SGHRS and CDR2 YFSETQ. The CDR3 runs to 15 residues. With 0 bases removed from V and 6 bases from J, the gap between germline ends came to 16 bases. As DNA, the CDR3 is TGCGCCAGCAGCTTGGTGGGTCTAGGGGCCATCGAGCAGTACTTC. Its translation: CASSLVGLGAIEQYF. The complete variable domain, with remaining parts taken from reference TRBV5-1 and TRBJ2-7, reads KAGVTQTPRYLIKTRGQQVTLSCSPISGHRSVSWYQQTPGQGLQFLFEYFSETQRNKGNFPGRFSGRQFSNSRSEMNVSTLELGDSALYLCASSLVGLGAIEQYFGPGTRLTVT.

This chain joins TRBV7-9 and TRBJ1-1, with TRBD1 as a possible D gene (5 bases). Trimming took 11 bases from V and 11 from J, leaving 24 bases between them. The germline V gene encodes CDR1 SEHNR and CDR2 FQNEAQ (reference sequence). This CDR3 contains 13 residues. The DNA for the CDR3 is TGTGCCTCTTCAACCGGCAGGGATGGTTTGGCTTTCTTT. Encoded protein: CASSTGRDGLAFF.

The chain recombines TRBV3-1 (or the pseudogene TRBV3-2) with TRBJ2-3; 11 nucleotides match TRBD2. Germline CDR1 LGHDT, CDR2 YNNKEL (reference sequence). Losses at the gene ends were 4 bases for V and 4 bases for J; bases not matched to a gene: 1. This CDR3 has 14 residues. The CDR3 loop reads CASSPSGRSDTQYF. The DNA for the CDR3 is TGTGCCAGCAGCCCTAGCGGGAGGTCAGATACGCAGTATTTT.